The T cell receptor beta chain under discussion was sequenced for a study of T-cell memory formation after mild COVID-19. TCRdb itself ran the 5' RACE reads through MiXCR, one entry per CDR3 protein. The sample has around 65,000 distinct CDR3 sequences, 9.3% seen once. The germline V gene has CDR1 LGHNA and CDR2 YSLEER. V was clipped by 4 bases and J by 3 bases; unmatched bases: 2. The CDR3 runs 15 residues. This clonotype was obtained from a man younger than 35 who had mild COVID-19 (a few samples of this study predate the infection). Cell type and time point are not known. The chain has TRBV4-3 and TRBJ2-1; 11 bases fit TRBD2. Sequenced sample: PBMCs or a T cell subset sorted from them (not recorded which). DNA for the CDR3: TGCGCCAGCAGCCCCGGGACTAGCGGCTACAATGAGCAGTTCTTC. This encodes CASSPGTSGYNEQFF.